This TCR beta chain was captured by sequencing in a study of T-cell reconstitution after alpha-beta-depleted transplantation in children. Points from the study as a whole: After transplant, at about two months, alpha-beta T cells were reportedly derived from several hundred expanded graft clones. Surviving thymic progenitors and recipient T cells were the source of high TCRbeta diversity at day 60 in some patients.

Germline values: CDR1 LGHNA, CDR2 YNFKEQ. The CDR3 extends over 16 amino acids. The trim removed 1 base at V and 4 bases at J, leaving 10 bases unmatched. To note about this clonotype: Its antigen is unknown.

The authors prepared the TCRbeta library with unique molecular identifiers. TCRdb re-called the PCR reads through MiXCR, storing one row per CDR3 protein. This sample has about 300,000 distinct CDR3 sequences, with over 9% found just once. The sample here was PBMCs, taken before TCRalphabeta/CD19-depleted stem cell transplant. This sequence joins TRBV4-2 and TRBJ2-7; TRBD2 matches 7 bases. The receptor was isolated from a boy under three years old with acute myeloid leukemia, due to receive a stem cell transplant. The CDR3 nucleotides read TGTGCCAGCAGCCAAGCAGGCAGGGAGGGTAGTTACGAGCAGTACTTC. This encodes CASSQAGREGSYEQYF.